The text below deals with one TCR beta chain. This record belongs to a study of human CD8 memory T cell subsets. The authors made TCR beta libraries using UMI-labeled 5' RACE. TCRdb processed the 5' RACE reads again and assigns one entry to each CDR3 protein, with no DNA. The repertoire table contains some 5,400 distinct CDR3 sequences. The TCR sequence derives from a human donor in good health. The sequencing sample was made of CD8+ effector memory T cells (TEM) sorted from PBMCs. The subset is: effector memory CD8 T cells, CCR7- CD45RO+ CD95+.

This chain's CDR3 is CASSKLGHAQETQYF. The chain joins TRBV12-3 or TRBV12-4 to TRBJ2-5; the D gene TCRdb calls, TRBD2, cannot be checked with no DNA. This CDR3 has 15 amino acids.